These 31 T cell receptor beta chains came from one sample sequenced in a study of beta chain features in type 1 diabetes. Study results and caveats: The study found moderately but significantly shorter TCRB CDR3s in all four CD4+ subsets of Type 1 diabetes patients.

No antigen has been identified for these receptors. Expressed TCRB transcripts were sequenced because the isolated RNA had all been reverse transcribed beforehand. Measured with immunoSEQ multiplex PCR; TCRdb has only the in-frame clones, and not every one. Of roughly 730,000 clones in the sample, around an eighth were seen once. The sample was naive CD4+ T cells from blood. Every receptor here comes from a man aged 18 to 35 with type 1 diabetes.

This clone showed up just a few times. The chain links TRBV29-1 to TRBJ2-1; a possible D gene is TRBD2 (6 bases). Germline lookup yields CDR1 SQVTM and CDR2 ANQGSEA. The CDR3 length is 13 residues. V was clipped by 4 bases and J by 8 bases, with 15 bases between them. The CDR3 reads CSVGDFMGHEQFF. The CDR3 DNA follows: TGCAGCGTTGGGGACTTCATGGGCCATGAGCAGTTCTTC.

The rearrangement uses TRBV6-1 and TRBJ1-2; no clear D gene. Trimming left V 4 bases short and J 8 bases short, with 11 bases between. The CDR3 covers 12 residues. Per germline, CDR1 MNHNS and CDR2 SASEGT. This chain's CDR3 is CASSVVGRGYTF. CDR3 bases: TGTGCCAGCAGTGTGGTAGGAAGGGGCTACACCTTC.

There are a few counts of this clone. The chain uses TRBV19 and TRBJ1-1; the D gene is possibly TRBD1 (5 bases). V gave up 6 bases and J gave up 1 base, with 9 bases separating them. Germline CDR1 is LNHDA and CDR2 is SQIVND (reference sequence). This CDR3 region has 13 residues. The CDR3 DNA is TGTGCCAGTAGCCAGCAGGGGAACACTGAAGCTTTCTTT. Its protein product is CASSQQGNTEAFF. The full variable domain, its missing parts supplied by reference TRBV19 and TRBJ1-1, is DGGITQSPKYLFRKEGQNVTLSCEQNLNHDAMYWYRQDPGQGLRLIYYSQIVNDFQKGDIAEGYSVSREKKESFPLTVTSAQKNPTAFYLCASSQQGNTEAFFGQGTRLTVV.

The chain couples TRBV7-9 to TRBJ2-4, with 7 bases that match TRBD1. V shed 4 bases, J shed 10 bases, and the junction held 7 bases outside the gene matches. Germline assignment: CDR1 SEHNR and CDR2 FQNEAQ (reference sequence). The CDR3 has 13 residues. The CDR3 DNA sequence: TGTGCCAGCAGCTACTGGGACAGCTATATTCAGTACTTC. This gives the protein CASSYWDSYIQYF.

This chain connects TRBV5-1 to TRBJ2-2, with D possibly matching TRBD1 (6 bases). This CDR3 has 14 amino acids. The V end lost 4 bases, the J end lost 3 bases, and 10 bases lay between the germline ends. The germline V gene has CDR1 SGHRS and CDR2 YFSETQ. The chain's CDR3 is CASSPRQDTGELFF. CDR3 DNA: TGCGCCAGCAGCCCCCGACAGGACACCGGGGAGCTGTTTTTT. The full variable domain, completed using reference TRBV5-1 and TRBJ2-2, is KAGVTQTPRYLIKTRGQQVTLSCSPISGHRSVSWYQQTPGQGLQFLFEYFSETQRNKGNFPGRFSGRQFSNSRSEMNVSTLELGDSALYLCASSPRQDTGELFFGEGSRLTVL.

This clone was counted a few times. V is TRBV5-4 and J is TRBJ2-7, with 8 bases matching TRBD2. The germline V gene has CDR1 SGHNT and CDR2 YYREEE (reference sequence). The CDR3 runs 15 residues. The ends lost 5 bases at V and 7 bases at J; junction bases unmatched: 14. The CDR3 DNA is TGTGCCAGCAGTTCCCGGACTAGCCCCCGGTTTGAGCAGTACTTC. This codes for CASSSRTSPRFEQYF. Together with reference TRBV5-4 and TRBJ2-7, the CDR3 gives the full variable domain: ETGVTQSPTHLIKTRGQQVTLRCSSQSGHNTVSWYQQALGQGPQFIFQYYREEENGRGNFPPRFSGLQFPNYSSELNVNALELDDSALYLCASSSRTSPRFEQYFGPGTRLTVT.

This clone was picked up a small number of times. The rearrangement links TRBV23-1 to TRBJ2-2, with 8 bases matching TRBD1. TRBV23-1 is given ORF status, its function remaining uncertain. This CDR3 contains 15 residues. Germline trimming cut 7 bases from V and 4 bases from J; bases unmatched to any gene: 8. The CDR3 bases are TGCGCCAGCACGCGGACAGGGAAAGTCACCGGGGAGCTGTTTTTT. It encodes CASTRTGKVTGELFF.

J is TRBJ1-6 and V is TRBV28; 11 nucleotides align to TRBD1. Per the germline V gene, CDR1 is MDHEN and CDR2 is SYDVKM. Germline trimming cut 6 bases from V and 8 bases from J; bases unmatched to any gene: 6. CDR3 length: 15 residues. The CDR3 sequence is CASRPGGQGDSPLHF. The DNA of the CDR3 is TGTGCCAGCAGGCCTGGGGGACAGGGGGATTCACCCCTCCACTTT. The full variable domain, with the rest looked up from reference TRBV28 and TRBJ1-6, is DVKVTQSSRYLVKRTGEKVFLECVQDMDHENMFWYRQDPGLGLRLIYFSYDVKMKEKGDIPEGYSVSREKKERFSLILESASTNQTSMYLCASRPGGQGDSPLHFGNGTRLTVT.

This clone has ten or more counts. At one of its ends the junction is not consistent with the germline gene, which may arise from a read error. The rearrangement joins TRBV7-9 to TRBJ2-4; D not resolved. CDR3 length: 8 amino acids. Germline V gives CDR1 SEHNR, CDR2 FQNEAQ (reference sequence). Here the CDR3 reads CASSPDRF. CDR3 in DNA: TGTGCCAGCAGCCCGGACCGCTTC.

This clone appeared a single time. The V call is TRBV6-6, the J call TRBJ1-2; D may be TRBD1 (5 bases). This CDR3 has 13 residues. The germline V gene encodes CDR1 MNHNY and CDR2 SVGAGI (reference sequence). V lost 2 bases and J lost 2, with 6 bases in between. DNA for the CDR3: TGTGCCAGCAGTTACGACAGAAACTATGGCTACACCTTC. It is translated as CASSYDRNYGYTF.

This clone was detected a few times. The rearrangement links TRBV6-6 to TRBJ1-5, with D possibly being TRBD1 (6 bases). The CDR3 is 15 amino acids. Between the trimmed V and J ends, which lost 4 bases and 0 bases, there was a span of 10 bases. Germline V gene lookup returns CDR1 MNHNY and CDR2 SVGAGI (reference sequence). This CDR3 reads CASSLAGDSNQPQHF. The CDR3 DNA reads TGTGCCAGCAGTTTGGCAGGGGATAGCAATCAGCCCCAGCATTTT.

Here the CDR3 reads CSALDRDEQYF. CDR3 nucleotide sequence: TGCAGTGCTCTAGACAGGGACGAGCAGTACTTC. This chain uses TRBV20-1 with TRBJ2-7; 7 bases line up with TRBD1. V gave up 5 bases and J gave up 5 bases; unmatched junction bases: 3. Germline CDR1 DFQATT, CDR2 SNEGSKA (reference sequence). CDR3 length: 11 residues.

The chain links TRBV10-3 to TRBJ1-2, with D maybe TRBD1 (5 bases). Germline CDR1 ENHRY, CDR2 SYGVKD. The ends were cut back, 4 bases at V and 5 bases at J, with 8 bases in the middle. This CDR3 has 12 residues. The CDR3 loop is CAISGGHYGYTF. The CDR3 DNA follows: TGTGCCATCAGTGGGGGCCATTATGGCTACACCTTC.

This clone turned up a few times. The same CDR3 arises from other DNA sequences in this sample as well. The rearrangement uses TRBV5-1 and TRBJ2-7; D is undetermined. Looked up from germline, CDR1 is SGHRS and CDR2 is YFSETQ. The V gene lost 4 bases and the J gene lost 0 bases, with 5 bases spanning the gap. The CDR3 contains 12 residues. The CDR3 bases are TGCGCCAGCAGCCCGAGCTCCTACGAGCAGTACTTC. Translated, it gives CASSPSSYEQYF.

This clone came up a few times. V and J are TRBV5-1 and TRBJ1-1; D possibly corresponds to TRBD1 (6 bases). V lost 0 bases and J lost 3, with 9 bases in between. The CDR3 length is 14 residues. CDR1 and CDR2 from the germline V gene are SGHRS and YFSETQ. Here the CDR3 DNA reads TGCGCCAGCAGCTTGGTGGGGGCGGACACTGAAGCTTTCTTT. Protein sequence: CASSLVGADTEAFF.

The chain carries TRBV30 and TRBJ1-3; D gene unclear. Trimming left V 5 bases short and J 2 bases short, with 4 bases between. Germline CDR1 is GTSNPN and CDR2 is SVGIG (reference sequence). The CDR3 covers 11 residues. CDR3 sequence: CAWGTGNTIYF. CDR3 coding DNA: TGTGCCTGGGGCACTGGAAACACCATATATTTT.

The chain links TRBV4-2 to TRBJ2-1; no reliable D call. V lost 0 bases to trimming and J lost 8 bases, with 11 bases between them. The CDR3 has 14 residues. Looked up from germline, CDR1 is LGHNA and CDR2 is YNFKEQ. CDR3 amino acids: CASSQDTVDDEQFF. The CDR3 nucleotides are TGTGCCAGCAGCCAAGATACAGTGGACGATGAGCAGTTCTTC.

This clone was observed a few times. V is TRBV7-6 and J is TRBJ2-7; TRBD2 might be the D (5 bases). V was clipped by 5 bases and J by 4 bases, with 15 bases between them. This CDR3 has 14 residues. Germline V gene data show CDR1 as SGHVS and CDR2 as FNYEAQ. CDR3 sequence reads: CASSSYGRGYEQYF. Here the CDR3 DNA reads TGTGCCAGCAGCAGTTACGGACGGGGATACGAGCAGTACTTC.

There are a few counts of this clone. The chain carries TRBV2 and TRBJ2-3, with a possible D match to TRBD2 (6 bases). The germline V gene encodes CDR1 SNHLY and CDR2 FYNNEI. V was clipped by 7 bases and J by 2 bases, with 10 bases between them. The CDR3 length is 13 residues. This CDR3 reads CASTSDYTDTQYF. In DNA, the CDR3 is TGTGCCAGCACCTCGGACTACACAGATACGCAGTATTTT. The whole variable domain, filled in from reference TRBV2 and TRBJ2-3, reads EPEVTQTPSHQVTQMGQEVILRCVPISNHLYFYWYRQILGQKVEFLVSFYNNEISEKSEIFDDQFSVERPDGSNFTLKIRSTKLEDSAMYFCASTSDYTDTQYFGPGTRLTVL.

This clone was recorded a few times. This chain joins TRBV4-2 and TRBJ1-1, with no clear D. CDR3 length: 13 residues. Trimming cost V 0 bases and J 4 bases, with 6 bases left between them. CDR1 and CDR2 from the germline V gene are LGHNA and YNFKEQ. CDR3 nucleotide sequence: TGTGCCAGCAGCCAAGATGTGGGCACTGAAGCTTTCTTT. The encoded protein is CASSQDVGTEAFF.

V gene TRBV30 combines with J gene TRBJ1-4, with 7 bases lining up with TRBD1. The CDR3 has 15 residues. Germline V gene data show CDR1 as GTSNPN and CDR2 as SVGIG (reference sequence). The ends lost 2 bases at V and 5 bases at J; junction bases unmatched: 8. CDR3 nucleotide sequence: TGTGCCTGGAGTAAAGGACAGGTCGAGAATGAAAAACTGTTTTTT. This encodes CAWSKGQVENEKLFF.

This clone was observed a few times. This chain links TRBV7-9 with TRBJ2-1; the D gene could be TRBD1 or TRBD2 (6 bases each). V was clipped by 6 bases and J by 4 bases, with 13 bases between them. This CDR3 is built from 14 residues. CDR1 and CDR2 from the germline V gene are SEHNR and FQNEAQ (reference sequence). The CDR3: CASRGGQVYNEQFF. The CDR3 DNA follows: TGTGCCAGCAGAGGGGGGCAGGTTTACAATGAGCAGTTCTTC. Full variable domain (missing parts from reference TRBV7-9 and TRBJ2-1): DTGVSQNPRHKITKRGQNVTFRCDPISEHNRLYWYRQTLGQGPEFLTYFQNEAQLEKSRLLSDRFSAERPKGSFSTLEIQRTEQGDSAMYLCASRGGQVYNEQFFGPGTRLTVL.

This clone was detected only a few times. This chain joins TRBV10-3 and TRBJ2-7, with a possible D match to TRBD2 (6 bases). The germline V gene has CDR1 ENHRY and CDR2 SYGVKD. This CDR3 spans 15 amino acids. V lost 3 bases and J lost 6, with 18 bases in between. The CDR3 region is CAISDPGEGTFEQYF. CDR3 bases: TGTGCCATCAGTGACCCGGGAGAGGGAACATTCGAGCAGTACTTC.

This rearrangement joins TRBV30 to TRBJ2-7; 9 bases align to TRBD1. The germline gives CDR1 GTSNPN, CDR2 SVGIG (reference sequence). The CDR3 loop spans 14 amino acids. V lost 6 bases and J lost 3; bases outside the gene matches: 9. CDR3 nucleotides: TGTGCCTGCCAGGGCGGACAGGGGTTCTACGAGCAGTACTTC. It specifies CACQGGQGFYEQYF.

This clone was picked up a small number of times. The chain has TRBV7-7 and TRBJ2-5; D tentatively reads TRBD1 or TRBD2 (5 bases each). Germline V gives CDR1 SSHAT, CDR2 FNYEAQ (reference sequence). The V and J ends lost 4 bases and 4 bases respectively, with 10 bases between them. The CDR3 runs to 13 residues. CDR3: CASSSGTSETQYF. The CDR3 DNA is TGTGCCAGCAGCTCCGGGACGTCAGAGACCCAGTACTTC.

This rearrangement joins TRBV7-9 to TRBJ1-5, with D possibly TRBD1 on 5 matching bases. The CDR3 loop spans 15 amino acids. Between the trimmed V and J ends, which lost 1 base and 3 bases, there was a span of 10 bases. Germline values: CDR1 SEHNR, CDR2 FQNEAQ (reference sequence). The CDR3 is CASSLGQGPNQPQHF. The CDR3 DNA reads TGTGCCAGCAGCTTAGGGCAGGGTCCCAATCAGCCCCAGCATTTT.

The genes are TRBV27 and TRBJ2-7; 7 nucleotides line up with TRBD1. Germline values: CDR1 MNHEY, CDR2 SMNVEV (reference sequence). The CDR3 has 15 residues. Trimming at V came to 4 bases and at J to 3 bases, leaving 9 bases not matched to a gene. The CDR3 loop reads CASSSPLTGNYEQYF. CDR3 bases: TGTGCCAGCAGTTCCCCCTTGACAGGGAACTACGAGCAGTACTTC.

The chain is built from TRBV2 and TRBJ2-1, with no clear D. In germline, CDR1 is SNHLY, CDR2 FYNNEI. V was clipped by 7 bases and J by 2 bases, with 12 bases between them. The CDR3 contains 14 residues. CDR3 coding DNA: TGTGCCAGCACCGGAAGTGGACCCTACAATGAGCAGTTCTTC. Its protein is CASTGSGPYNEQFF. The whole variable domain, filled in from reference TRBV2 and TRBJ2-1, reads EPEVTQTPSHQVTQMGQEVILRCVPISNHLYFYWYRQILGQKVEFLVSFYNNEISEKSEIFDDQFSVERPDGSNFTLKIRSTKLEDSAMYFCASTGSGPYNEQFFGPGTRLTVL.

This clone was recorded a few times. The chain links TRBV9 to TRBJ2-2, with TRBD2 identical over 12 bases. The CDR3 is 17 amino acids. CDR1 is SGDLS and CDR2 is YYNGEE in the germline V gene. The V and J ends lost 4 bases and 6 bases, in that order; junction bases with no gene match: 10. CDR3 in DNA: TGTGCCAGCAGCTCTAGCGGGGGGGCCGTATTCCCCGGGGAGCTGTTTTTT. This encodes CASSSSGGAVFPGELFF.

This clone has a handful of counts. The chain links TRBV30 to TRBJ2-3; D remains ambiguous. The germline V gene encodes CDR1 GTSNPN and CDR2 SVGIG (reference sequence). The CDR3 runs 12 residues. The ends were cut back, 3 bases at V and 4 bases at J, with 8 bases in the middle. The CDR3 reads CAWSLIPDTQYF. The CDR3 coding sequence is TGTGCCTGGAGCTTAATACCAGATACGCAGTATTTT.

Of note for this clone: Other DNA sequences in this specimen translate into the identical CDR3. This chain links TRBV5-1 with TRBJ1-2, with D possibly matching TRBD1 (5 bases). Germline assignment: CDR1 SGHRS and CDR2 YFSETQ. The CDR3 is 12 amino acids. V was shortened by 0 bases and J by 6 bases, with 6 bases between the two germline ends. This CDR3 is CASSLEGDGYTF. CDR3 nucleotide sequence: TGCGCCAGCAGCTTGGAAGGGGATGGCTACACCTTC. The variable domain in full, with the rest retrieved from reference TRBV5-1 and TRBJ1-2, is KAGVTQTPRYLIKTRGQQVTLSCSPISGHRSVSWYQQTPGQGLQFLFEYFSETQRNKGNFPGRFSGRQFSNSRSEMNVSTLELGDSALYLCASSLEGDGYTFGSGTRLTVV.